Shown below are 32 T cell receptor beta chains from a single sample sequenced in a study of PD-1 blockade in classical Hodgkin lymphoma. There was relapse after autologous stem cell transplantation in every patient, and there was variation in brentuximab vedotin exposure. TCRdb's table, derived via immunoSEQ multiplex PCR, lists solely in-frame clones and lacks some. This sample has 50,000 to 75,000 clones, with 75% to 90% found just once. The starting material was peripheral blood mononuclear cells (PBMCs), obtained at baseline. The receptors were sampled from a human donor with classical Hodgkin lymphoma.

V is TRBV27 and J is TRBJ1-5; D call uncertain. The CDR3 covers 13 residues. V was clipped by 1 base and J by 5 bases, with 6 bases between them. The germline V gene has CDR1 MNHEY and CDR2 SMNVEV (reference sequence). The CDR3 region has the DNA TGTGCCAGCAGTTTATGGTTAGATCAGCCCCAGCATTTT. Residues: CASSLWLDQPQHF.

J is TRBJ1-3 and V is TRBV19, with D maybe TRBD1 (5 bases). The germline gives CDR1 LNHDA, CDR2 SQIVND (reference sequence). The CDR3 consists of 17 residues. V was clipped by 1 base and J by 4 bases, with 17 bases between them. Here the CDR3 reads CASSIAEGPVLGNTIYF. CDR3 coding DNA: TGTGCCAGTAGTATAGCTGAGGGGCCGGTGTTGGGAAACACCATATATTTT.

Only one count was recorded for this clone. The rearrangement uses TRBV5-5 and TRBJ2-7; D not certain. CDR1 is SGHKS and CDR2 is YYEKEE in the germline V gene (reference sequence). The CDR3 has 16 residues. V was shortened by 2 bases and J by 3 bases, with 18 bases between the two germline ends. CDR3 region: CASSFVMNVHNYEQYF. The CDR3 region has the DNA TGTGCCAGCAGCTTCGTGATGAACGTGCACAACTACGAGCAGTACTTC. Filled out from reference TRBV5-5 and TRBJ2-7, the complete variable domain reads DAGVTQSPTHLIKTRGQQVTLRCSPISGHKSVSWYQQVLGQGPQFIFQYYEKEERGRGNFPDRFSARQFPNYSSELNVNALLLGDSALYLCASSFVMNVHNYEQYFGPGTRLTVT.

V usage is TRBV5-8 and J usage is TRBJ2-7, with 10 bases that match TRBD1. Germline V gives CDR1 SGHTS, CDR2 YDEGEE. The CDR3 spans 14 residues. J was trimmed by 3 bases and V by 3 bases; bases with no gene match: 3. The CDR3 region is CASSSGTGVYEQYF. In DNA form, the CDR3 reads TGTGCCAGCAGCTCCGGGACAGGGGTCTACGAGCAGTACTTC.

The V call is TRBV5-4, the J call TRBJ1-2; 7 bases fit TRBD1. Trimming cost V 0 bases and J 3 bases; bases outside gene matches: 2. Germline CDR1 and CDR2: SGHNT and YYREEE (reference sequence). The CDR3 consists of 14 residues. The CDR3 here is CASSLGQGDYGYTF. CDR3 nucleotides: TGTGCCAGCAGCTTGGGACAGGGAGACTATGGCTACACCTTC.

V gene TRBV10-1 combines with J gene TRBJ2-7; tentatively, D is TRBD2 (6 bases). This CDR3 is built from 14 residues. V lost 0 bases to trimming and J lost 6 bases, with 12 bases between them. Looked up from germline, CDR1 is WNHNN and CDR2 is SYGVQD (reference sequence). CDR3 nucleotide sequence: TGCGCCAGCAGTGAGTCGACACTAGCATCCGAGCAGTACTTC. It yields the protein CASSESTLASEQYF.

This chain links TRBV7-9 with TRBJ2-5, with 7 bases fitting TRBD2. The CDR3 extends over 15 amino acids. From germline, CDR1 is SEHNR and CDR2 FQNEAQ (reference sequence). The V gene end was trimmed by 6 bases and the J gene end by 4 bases; junction bases not matched to a gene: 11. CDR3 sequence (DNA): TGTGCCAGCAGTCACCCCCAGCGGGGACGAGAGACCCAGTACTTC. This translates into CASSHPQRGRETQYF.

This CDR3 is CASSLSRNTGELFF. The CDR3 DNA reads TGTGCCAGCAGTTTATCTCGGAACACCGGGGAGCTGTTTTTT. This chain uses TRBV27 with TRBJ2-2; D is uncertain. The CDR3 is 14 amino acids. Per germline, CDR1 MNHEY and CDR2 SMNVEV (reference sequence). Trimming took off 0 bases at V and 1 base at J, with 3 bases between the two ends.

The chain uses TRBV10-1 and TRBJ1-4; weak D call: TRBD1 (6 bases). The ends were cut back, 8 bases at V and 8 bases at J, with 12 bases in the middle. This CDR3 spans 12 amino acids. CDR1 and CDR2 (germline): WNHNN, SYGVQD (reference sequence). This CDR3 reads CASAQGWEKLFF. The CDR3 nucleotides are TGCGCCAGCGCACAGGGTTGGGAAAAACTGTTTTTT.

V and J are TRBV7-9 and TRBJ2-4; 15 positions agree with TRBD2. The length of the CDR3 is 16 residues. V trimming: 4 bases; J trimming: 7 bases; junction bases outside the gene matches: 5. CDR1 and CDR2 (germline): SEHNR, FQNEAQ (reference sequence). DNA of the CDR3: TGTGCCAGCAGCTCCGGACTAGCGGGGGGGTGGAACATTCAGTACTTC. It specifies CASSSGLAGGWNIQYF.

This rearrangement joins TRBV19 to TRBJ2-1; 13 bases match TRBD2. Germline V gives CDR1 LNHDA, CDR2 SQIVND (reference sequence). CDR3 size: 15 residues. V shed 4 bases and J 5 bases; nucleotides not matched to a gene: 2. The CDR3 here is CASSRTSGGHNEQFF. The CDR3 coding sequence is TGTGCCAGTAGTAGGACTAGCGGGGGACACAATGAGCAGTTCTTC.

The chain couples TRBV6-1 to TRBJ1-1; unclear D gene. Germline CDR1 and CDR2: MNHNS and SASEGT. V lost 2 bases and J 1 base, leaving 5 bases between the germline ends. The CDR3 has 13 amino acids. The CDR3 nucleotides read TGTGCCAGCAGTGAAAGTCAGAACACTGAAGCTTTCTTT. This codes for CASSESQNTEAFF.

The chain uses TRBV30 and TRBJ1-1; the D is unclear. Between the trimmed V and J ends, which lost 5 bases and 0 bases, there was a span of 10 bases. Germline V lookup: CDR1 GTSNPN, CDR2 SVGIG (reference sequence). The length of the CDR3 is 13 residues. The CDR3 is CAWAGFMNTEAFF. The CDR3 DNA reads TGTGCCTGGGCGGGGTTCATGAACACTGAAGCTTTCTTT.

V and J are TRBV10-2 and TRBJ2-3, with D tentatively TRBD2 (5 bases). This CDR3 is built from 15 residues. V was cut by 5 bases and J by 0 bases, with 12 bases left in between. Germline lookup yields CDR1 WSHSY and CDR2 SAAADI. CDR3 nucleotide sequence: TGCGCCAGCAGTTCCCTTGGACTGAGCACAGATACGCAGTATTTT. It specifies CASSSLGLSTDTQYF.

A single count supports this clone. The rearrangement joins TRBV5-5 to TRBJ2-7, with D possibly TRBD2 on 5 matching bases. V lost 0 bases and J lost 3, with 16 bases in between. The V gene's germline CDR1 is SGHKS and CDR2 YYEKEE (reference sequence). CDR3 length: 16 amino acids. The CDR3 is CASSLEAGSRDYEQYF. The CDR3 DNA reads as TGTGCCAGCAGCTTGGAGGCAGGCAGCCGGGACTACGAGCAGTACTTC.

The genes are TRBV4-1 and TRBJ2-6; D is undetermined. CDR1 is MGHRA and CDR2 is YSYEKL in the germline V gene. V dropped 4 bases and J dropped 2 bases, with 6 bases sitting between them. The CDR3 totals 14 residues. The CDR3 nucleotides are TGCGCCAGCAGCCTAAGCCCTGGGGCCAACGTCCTGACTTTC. Protein: CASSLSPGANVLTF.

This clone was seen only once. The V and J genes are TRBV27 and TRBJ1-4; a possible D gene is TRBD1 (5 bases). This CDR3 comprises 16 residues. Germline V gene data show CDR1 as MNHEY and CDR2 as SMNVEV (reference sequence). V was clipped by 2 bases and J by 5 bases, with 15 bases between them. The CDR3 protein is CASSLAIYGANEKLFF. Written as DNA, the CDR3 is TGTGCCAGCAGTTTAGCAATATACGGGGCCAATGAAAAACTGTTTTTT.

The chain carries TRBV7-8 and TRBJ2-7, with D possibly being TRBD1 (6 bases). CDR1 is SGHVS, CDR2 FQNEAQ, per germline. V was shortened by 6 bases and J by 2 bases, with 14 bases between the two germline ends. The CDR3 contains 14 residues. The CDR3 DNA is TGTGCCAGCAGACCCGGGACATACACCTACGAGCAGTACTTC. Translation: CASRPGTYTYEQYF.

The chain uses TRBV5-1 and TRBJ2-2; D possibly corresponds to TRBD1 (5 bases). Germline V gives CDR1 SGHRS, CDR2 YFSETQ. V lost 1 base and J lost 3, with 13 bases in between. The CDR3 loop spans 16 amino acids. The CDR3 sequence is CASSLSSQGDTGELFF. The CDR3 region has the DNA TGCGCCAGCAGCTTGAGTTCGCAGGGCGACACCGGGGAGCTGTTTTTT.

The chain uses TRBV11-2 and TRBJ2-7, with D unresolved. This CDR3 has 12 amino acids. Germline-derived CDR1 and CDR2 are SGHAT and FQNNGV. With 5 bases removed from V and 3 bases from J, the gap between germline ends came to 8 bases. The CDR3 coding sequence is TGTGCCAGCAGCCCCCACAGCTACGAGCAGTACTTC. It yields the protein CASSPHSYEQYF.

CDR3 region: CASSPSQGNTEAFF. In DNA, the CDR3 is TGTGCCAGCTCACCATCACAGGGAAACACTGAAGCTTTCTTT. The chain has TRBV18 and TRBJ1-1, with D perhaps matching TRBD1 (6 bases). Germline V lookup: CDR1 KGHSH, CDR2 LQKENI. The ends were cut back, 2 bases at V and 2 bases at J, with 9 bases in the middle. This CDR3 has 14 residues.

This chain joins TRBV6-5 and TRBJ2-3, with 10 bases fitting TRBD2. V trimming: 5 bases; J trimming: 4 bases; junction bases outside the gene matches: 6. The germline gives CDR1 MNHEY, CDR2 SVGAGI. The length of the CDR3 is 15 residues. CDR3 amino acids: CASSPERGGPDTQYF. The DNA for the CDR3 is TGTGCCAGCAGTCCCGAGCGGGGGGGTCCAGATACGCAGTATTTT.

The chain couples TRBV19 to TRBJ2-1; possibly TRBD2 for D (6 bases). V was shortened by 6 bases and J by 0 bases, with 15 bases between the two germline ends. CDR3 length: 16 amino acids. CDR1 is LNHDA and CDR2 is SQIVND in the germline V gene (reference sequence). The CDR3 is CASRPLADSSYNEQFF. CDR3 nucleotide sequence: TGTGCCAGTAGACCCTTAGCGGATAGCTCCTACAATGAGCAGTTCTTC.

This rearrangement joins TRBV7-2 to TRBJ1-6; D gene unclear. The CDR3 loop spans 12 amino acids. Germline V gene data show CDR1 as SGHTA and CDR2 as FQGNSA. V was clipped by 1 base and J by 7 bases, with 2 bases between them. Here the CDR3 DNA reads TGTGCCAGCAGCTTAGTCAATTCACCCCTCCACTTT. Protein product: CASSLVNSPLHF.

This clone was picked up one time. The chain joins TRBV5-1 to TRBJ2-7; 7 positions agree with TRBD1. The CDR3 has 14 residues. The V and J ends lost 4 bases and 4 bases, in that order; junction bases with no gene match: 8. Germline V gives CDR1 SGHRS, CDR2 YFSETQ. The CDR3 here is CASSRYRGGYEQYF. CDR3 in DNA: TGCGCCAGCAGCAGATACAGGGGCGGGTACGAGCAGTACTTC. Looking up the rest from reference TRBV5-1 and TRBJ2-7 gives the full variable domain: KAGVTQTPRYLIKTRGQQVTLSCSPISGHRSVSWYQQTPGQGLQFLFEYFSETQRNKGNFPGRFSGRQFSNSRSEMNVSTLELGDSALYLCASSRYRGGYEQYFGPGTRLTVT.

The V gene is TRBV4-1, the J gene TRBJ2-7, with 7 bases fitting TRBD1. Per the germline V gene, CDR1 is MGHRA and CDR2 is YSYEKL. The CDR3 loop spans 16 amino acids. V lost 4 bases and J lost 2; bases outside the gene matches: 11. Written as DNA, the CDR3 is TGCGCCAGCAGCCCCCTTGGAGACAGGGAGACCTACGAGCAGTACTTC. Translating gives CASSPLGDRETYEQYF.

The CDR3 is CASSLWGLTDTQYF. CDR3 sequence (DNA): TGTGCCAGCAGCTTGTGGGGCCTCACAGATACGCAGTATTTT. The V gene is TRBV5-4, the J gene TRBJ2-3; the D gene is possibly TRBD1 (5 bases). The CDR3 extends over 14 amino acids. Trimming pared 1 base from V and 2 bases from J, leaving 8 bases between. Germline V gene sequence: CDR1 SGHNT, CDR2 YYREEE (reference sequence).

The chain recombines TRBV6-5 with TRBJ2-5; tentatively, D is TRBD2 (5 bases). The CDR3 sequence is 14 residues long. V gave up 2 bases and J gave up 0 bases, with 7 bases separating them. Germline V gene lookup returns CDR1 MNHEY and CDR2 SVGAGI. The DNA of the CDR3 is TGTGCCAGCAGTTACGAGGGCCACCAAGAGACCCAGTACTTC. This codes for CASSYEGHQETQYF.

The CDR3 loop is CAYPEALYGYTF. CDR3 coding DNA: TGTGCCTACCCGGAAGCTCTCTATGGCTACACCTTC. The rearrangement links TRBV30 to TRBJ1-2; D unclear. This CDR3 has 12 amino acids. Looked up from germline, CDR1 is GTSNPN and CDR2 is SVGIG (reference sequence). V lost 7 bases to trimming and J lost 4 bases, with 13 bases between them.

The chain recombines TRBV9 with TRBJ2-1; D assignment may be TRBD1 or TRBD2 (5 bases each). CDR3 length equals 15 residues. The germline V gene has CDR1 SGDLS and CDR2 YYNGEE. V gave up 0 bases and J gave up 8 bases, with 15 bases separating them. Written as DNA, the CDR3 is TGTGCCAGCAGCGTAGGGGTCAGGGACGGGGATGAGCAGTTCTTC. Translated: CASSVGVRDGDEQFF.

This clone turned up a few times. The V and J genes are TRBV10-3 and TRBJ1-1, with D hard to call. The germline V gene encodes CDR1 ENHRY and CDR2 SYGVKD. The V end was cut by 3 bases, the J end by 5 bases, with 13 bases between. The CDR3 has 14 amino acids. CDR3 sequence (DNA): TGTGCCATCAGTGACTCTAACATTGGAACTGAAGCTTTCTTT. Encoded protein: CAISDSNIGTEAFF.

The V gene is TRBV11-2, the J gene TRBJ1-2; D unresolved. The germline V gene has CDR1 SGHAT and CDR2 FQNNGV. The CDR3 is made up of 13 amino acids. V gave up 4 bases and J gave up 5 bases, with 11 bases separating them. The chain's CDR3 is CASSSLRFYGYTF. The CDR3 region has the DNA TGTGCCAGCAGCTCACTCCGGTTTTATGGCTACACCTTC.